The T cell receptor beta chain described here comes from a study of blood T cells in healthy people across ages. The second PCR ran about 6 to 11 cycles with a sample-barcoded 5' primer and J-beta primers. One entry per CDR3 protein, called by TCRdb with MiXCR from the 5' RACE reads. The sample lists around 2 million distinct CDR3 sequences, approximately 39% occurring once. The CDR3 runs to 15 residues. Trimming cost V 5 bases and J 1 base; bases outside gene matches: 7. The specimen was blood. The clonotype comes from a human donor in good health. J is TRBJ2-7 and V is TRBV12-3 or TRBV12-4, with 8 nucleotides matching TRBD2. The CDR3 is CASSAGLDGSYEQYF. In nucleotides, the CDR3 is TGTGCCAGCAGTGCGGGACTAGATGGATCCTACGAGCAGTACTTC.